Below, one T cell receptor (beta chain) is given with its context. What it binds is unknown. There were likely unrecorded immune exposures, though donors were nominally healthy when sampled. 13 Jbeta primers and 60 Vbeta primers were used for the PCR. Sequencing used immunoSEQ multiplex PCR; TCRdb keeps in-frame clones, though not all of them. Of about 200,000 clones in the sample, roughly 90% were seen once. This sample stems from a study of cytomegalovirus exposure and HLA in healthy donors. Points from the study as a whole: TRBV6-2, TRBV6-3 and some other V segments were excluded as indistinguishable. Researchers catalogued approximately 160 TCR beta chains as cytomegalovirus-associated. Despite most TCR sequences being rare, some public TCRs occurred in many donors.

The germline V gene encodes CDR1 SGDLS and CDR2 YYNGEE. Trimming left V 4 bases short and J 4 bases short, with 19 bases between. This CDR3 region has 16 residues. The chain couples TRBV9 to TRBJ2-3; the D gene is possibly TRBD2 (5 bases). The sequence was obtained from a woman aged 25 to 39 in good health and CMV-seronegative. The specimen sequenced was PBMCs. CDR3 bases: TGTGCCAGCAGCACCCTTTACCGGGGAGCCGCAGATACGCAGTATTTT. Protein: CASSTLYRGAADTQYF.